The clone carrying this T cell receptor beta chain was seen only a few times. Antigen unknown. From germline, CDR1 is SGHKS and CDR2 YYEKEE (reference sequence). This CDR3 has 16 residues. V was clipped by 4 bases and J by 0 bases, with 11 bases between them. The entry originates in a study of cytomegalovirus exposure and HLA in healthy donors. Study-wide context: Among roughly 190 million T cells, an earlier analysis found 90 million to 130 million unique TCR beta sequences.

Findings of the study overall: Previous analysis showed most TCR beta V segments were productive about 87% or about 30% of the time. Exclusion applied to some V segments, including TRBV6-2 and TRBV6-3, as they were indistinguishable. Most TCR sequences were uncommon, yet certain public TCRs appeared in many donors.

Researchers ran the PCR with 60 Vbeta and 13 Jbeta primers. Clones were read by immunoSEQ multiplex PCR, and TCRdb kept only the in-frame ones, dropping some. This sample yields about 160,000 clones, of which approximately 80% are seen a single time; 6.3% belongs to the top ten. J is TRBJ2-6 and V is TRBV5-5, with D possibly matching TRBD2 (5 bases). The sequenced sample was PBMCs. The clonotype originates from a male donor in good health and CMV-seropositive. CDR3 sequence reads: CASSGGLSSGANVLTF. The CDR3 DNA is TGTGCCAGCAGCGGCGGACTGAGCTCTGGGGCCAACGTCCTGACTTTC.